These 26 T cell receptor beta chains share one sample of origin, sequenced in a study of early T cells in non-severe SARS-CoV-2 infection. TCRdb passed the 5' RACE reads through MiXCR, listing each CDR3 protein once. The repertoire has some 120,000 distinct CDR3 sequences, 15% of them found once; the top ten carry 20% to 25%. Sequenced input: whole blood. These receptors were taken from an adult who was a healthcare worker with PCR-confirmed SARS-CoV-2 infection or an uninfected control (not recorded which).

This clonotype has a count of ten or more. The chain couples TRBV4-1 to TRBJ1-1; perhaps TRBD1 as D (5 bases). With 2 bases removed from V and 9 bases from J, the gap between germline ends came to 13 bases. Germline CDR1 is MGHRA and CDR2 is YSYEKL. This CDR3 has 13 residues. CDR3 protein: CASSQSWGVKAFF. CDR3 sequence (DNA): TGCGCCAGCAGCCAATCCTGGGGGGTTAAAGCTTTCTTT.

This chain uses TRBV4-1 with TRBJ2-3; 11 nucleotides match TRBD2. This CDR3 comprises 17 residues. J gave up 4 bases and V 1 base, and 7 bases lay outside the gene matches. Germline V gene sequence: CDR1 MGHRA, CDR2 YSYEKL. CDR3 sequence: CASSQVDASGGPDTQYF. In DNA form, the CDR3 reads TGCGCCAGCAGCCAAGTGGATGCTAGCGGGGGGCCAGATACGCAGTATTTT.

This rearrangement joins TRBV7-9 to TRBJ1-3; a weak D match, TRBD1 (6 bases). V was cut by 8 bases and J by 4 bases, with 21 bases left in between. Germline CDR1 is SEHNR and CDR2 is FQNEAQ (reference sequence). The CDR3 totals 16 residues. CDR3 amino acids: CASAAETGASGNTIYF. The CDR3 region has the DNA TGTGCCAGCGCAGCGGAGACGGGGGCCTCAGGAAACACCATATATTTT.

This chain connects TRBV5-4 to TRBJ2-3, with D possibly TRBD1 on 5 matching bases. Germline CDR1 SGHNT, CDR2 YYREEE (reference sequence). The CDR3 length is 14 residues. Trimming took 1 base from V and 4 from J, leaving 10 bases between them. The CDR3 coding sequence is TGTGCCAGCAGCTTGACGCAGGGTTCAGATACGCAGTATTTT. This translates into CASSLTQGSDTQYF.

This clonotype turned up a few times. The genes are TRBV5-1 and TRBJ1-2; 8 bases map to TRBD1. The trim removed 3 bases at V and 6 bases at J, leaving 10 bases unmatched. The CDR3 has 15 residues. Per the germline V gene, CDR1 is SGHRS and CDR2 is YFSETQ. The DNA of the CDR3 is TGCGCCAGCAGCTGGTCCCAGGGGGCGACGGATGGCTACACCTTC. Translating gives CASSWSQGATDGYTF.

The chain employs TRBV11-2 and TRBJ2-7; D not resolved. The CDR3 has 14 residues. Per germline, CDR1 SGHAT and CDR2 FQNNGV. The V and J ends lost 0 bases and 6 bases respectively, with 12 bases between them. The DNA for the CDR3 is TGTGCCAGCAGCTTAGATTATGACGATTCCGAGCAGTACTTC. Translating it yields CASSLDYDDSEQYF. The full variable domain, with the rest looked up from reference TRBV11-2 and TRBJ2-7, is EAGVAQSPRYKIIEKRQSVAFWCNPISGHATLYWYQQILGQGPKLLIQFQNNGVVDDSQLPKDRFSAERLKGVDSTLKIQPAKLEDSAVYLCASSLDYDDSEQYFGPGTRLTVT.

Comment on this clonotype: Just one base apart from a much larger clone, this may be a read error. The chain carries TRBV4-2 and TRBJ2-7; D tentatively reads TRBD1 or TRBD2 (5 bases each). This CDR3 region has 14 residues. Germline CDR1 reads LGHNA; CDR2 reads YNFKEQ. Between the trimmed V and J ends, which lost 2 bases and 8 bases, there was a span of 16 bases. DNA for the CDR3: TGTGCCAGCAGCCAACAGGGCCACGAGGGCAAGCAGTACTTC. Encoded protein: CASSQQGHEGKQYF.

This clonotype was seen a handful of times. The chain employs TRBV4-1 and TRBJ1-5; D gene uncertain. The V gene's germline CDR1 is MGHRA and CDR2 YSYEKL. V was cut by 5 bases and J by 0 bases, with 11 bases left in between. This CDR3 region has 15 residues. The CDR3, as DNA: TGCGCCAGCAGCAGCTTCCTGAATAGCAATCAGCCCCAGCATTTT. Amino acids: CASSSFLNSNQPQHF.

This chain connects TRBV7-3 to TRBJ2-3, with D perhaps matching TRBD2 (6 bases). Trimming left V 0 bases short and J 2 bases short, with 15 bases between. The CDR3 covers 17 residues. Germline loops: CDR1 SGHTA, CDR2 FQGTGA. Written as DNA, the CDR3 is TGTGCCAGCAGCTTAACCGGGGACGGGGGAGTCACAGATACGCAGTATTTT. As protein: CASSLTGDGGVTDTQYF.

In this sample, this clonotype turned up a few times. This chain links TRBV12-3 or TRBV12-4 with TRBJ2-5; possible D gene TRBD2, 7 bases. V was clipped by 5 bases and J by 6 bases, with 16 bases between them. CDR3 length: 14 amino acids. CDR3 coding DNA: TGTGCCAGCAGTGGGGGGGCTGGCGTAAAGACCCAGTACTTC. This translates into CASSGGAGVKTQYF.

Points on this clonotype: Since a much larger clone is just one base distant, this may be a read error. The V call is TRBV29-1, the J call TRBJ2-3, with 7 bases that match TRBD1. This CDR3 is 13 amino acids long. The germline V gene encodes CDR1 SQVTM and CDR2 ANQGSEA. The CDR3 region is CSARQGATDSQYF. The CDR3 coding sequence is TGCAGCGCTCGACAGGGCGCCACAGATTCGCAGTATTTT.

This clonotype showed up just a few times. The chain links TRBV7-9 to TRBJ1-1; unclear D gene. Germline V gene data show CDR1 as SEHNR and CDR2 as FQNEAQ (reference sequence). V was trimmed by 3 bases and J by 1 base, leaving 3 bases between them. This CDR3 has 12 residues. DNA for the CDR3: TGTGCCAGCAGCTTTCGGAACACTGAAGCTTTCTTT. Residues: CASSFRNTEAFF.

This clonotype was detected only a few times. The chain employs TRBV20-1 and TRBJ2-1, with TRBD2 identical over 8 bases. In germline, CDR1 is DFQATT, CDR2 SNEGSKA (reference sequence). V trimming: 7 bases; J trimming: 0 bases; junction bases outside the gene matches: 8. The CDR3 runs to 15 residues. The DNA for the CDR3 is TGCAGTGGTCGAGCGGGGGCGCACTCCTACAATGAGCAGTTCTTC. Translated: CSGRAGAHSYNEQFF.

This clonotype was detected a few times. The chain uses TRBV19 and TRBJ1-2, with a possible D match to TRBD1 (6 bases). This CDR3 region has 14 residues. Trimming left V 3 bases short and J 2 bases short, with 10 bases between. Germline loops: CDR1 LNHDA, CDR2 SQIVND (reference sequence). The CDR3 sequence: CASSIAGDNYGYTF. As DNA, the CDR3 is TGTGCCAGTAGTATCGCAGGGGACAACTATGGCTACACCTTC.

The J gene is TRBJ1-5, the V gene TRBV18; no clear D gene. The CDR3 is 14 residues long. Trimming removed 1 base from V and 6 bases from J, with 10 bases in between. Germline CDR1 reads KGHSH; CDR2 reads LQKENI. The CDR3 DNA sequence: TGTGCCAGCTCACCACAGGCGGAAACTCAGCCCCAGCATTTT. This encodes CASSPQAETQPQHF.

This clonotype came up many times. The chain joins TRBV7-9 to TRBJ1-5; a weak D match, TRBD1 (5 bases). Germline V gene lookup returns CDR1 SEHNR and CDR2 FQNEAQ (reference sequence). The ends were cut back, 5 bases at V and 3 bases at J, with 11 bases in the middle. This CDR3 comprises 14 residues. This chain's CDR3 is CASSPDMPNQPQHF. The CDR3 bases are TGTGCCAGCAGCCCGGACATGCCCAATCAGCCCCAGCATTTT.

V and J are TRBV12-3 or TRBV12-4 and TRBJ1-3, with D perhaps TRBD1 (5 bases). V was pared by 6 bases and J by 16 bases, with 16 bases between. The CDR3 runs to 11 residues. The CDR3 sequence is CASSMRDPAYF. Here the CDR3 DNA reads TGTGCCAGCAGCATGCGGGACCCGGCGTATTTT.

The chain recombines TRBV12-3 or TRBV12-4 with TRBJ2-1; tentative D call: TRBD2 (7 bases). Trimming pared 6 bases from V and 8 bases from J, leaving 17 bases between. The CDR3 runs 14 residues. CDR3 loop: CASSPPVGGHEQFF. The CDR3 nucleotides are TGTGCCAGCAGCCCTCCCGTGGGGGGGCATGAGCAGTTCTTC.

The chain joins TRBV5-1 to TRBJ2-1; no reliable D call. The CDR3 consists of 14 residues. Between the trimmed V and J ends, which lost 4 bases and 7 bases, there was a span of 15 bases. Germline-derived CDR1 and CDR2 are SGHRS and YFSETQ. The chain's CDR3 is CASSPRTSRNEQFF. The CDR3 DNA is TGCGCCAGCAGCCCAAGGACGAGCAGGAATGAGCAGTTCTTC.

This clonotype was counted only a few times. The chain joins TRBV5-6 to TRBJ1-3, with D hard to call. In germline, CDR1 is SGHDT, CDR2 YYEEEE. The CDR3 is made up of 13 amino acids. V was trimmed by 2 bases and J by 4 bases, leaving 7 bases between them. CDR3 nucleotides: TGTGCCAGCAGCTTAAGACCCGGAAACACCATATATTTT. It translates to CASSLRPGNTIYF.

This chain links TRBV7-2 with TRBJ2-3; D uncertain. Trimming cost V 5 bases and J 6 bases, with 9 bases left between them. The CDR3 is 12 residues long. Looked up from germline, CDR1 is SGHTA and CDR2 is FQGNSA. CDR3 in DNA: TGTGCCAGCAGCCCCCTTAGGGATACGCAGTATTTT. Its translation is CASSPLRDTQYF.

This sequence joins TRBV4-1 and TRBJ1-4; TRBD1 is a possible D gene (5 bases). Germline V CDR1 and CDR2: MGHRA, YSYEKL. The V end was cut by 4 bases, the J end by 4 bases, with 13 bases between. The CDR3 totals 15 residues. The CDR3 spells CASSRTDRLNEKLFF. Here the CDR3 DNA reads TGCGCCAGCAGCCGAACAGACAGACTTAATGAAAAACTGTTTTTT.

The chain has TRBV2 and TRBJ2-1, with TRBD2 matching over 14 bases. The CDR3 contains 15 residues. Germline V CDR1 and CDR2: SNHLY, FYNNEI. The junction had 4 bases not matched to a gene; V was cut back by 6 bases and J by 6 bases. For the CDR3, the DNA is TGTGCCAGCAGGCCGACTAGCGGGGGGGCCAATGAGCAGTTCTTC. Its translation is CASRPTSGGANEQFF.

This clonotype has a handful of counts. This chain uses TRBV7-2 with TRBJ2-1; D gene uncertain. Trimming shortened V by 3 bases and J by 9 bases, and 9 bases separated the two germline ends. This CDR3 spans 12 amino acids. CDR1 SGHTA and CDR2 FQGNSA come from the germline V gene. The DNA for the CDR3 is TGTGCCAGCAGCTTCCAGCGAAGTGAGCAGTTCTTC. Residues: CASSFQRSEQFF.

This clonotype was recorded many times. The J gene is TRBJ2-1, the V gene TRBV4-1, with TRBD1 matching over 8 bases. The CDR3 has 13 amino acids. The J segment lost 9 bases and the V segment lost 4 bases, leaving 5 bases of the junction unmatched. Germline loops: CDR1 MGHRA, CDR2 YSYEKL. The chain's CDR3 is CASSRNRGSEQFF. The CDR3 DNA sequence: TGCGCCAGCAGCCGGAACAGGGGGAGTGAGCAGTTCTTC.

The rearrangement links TRBV7-9 to TRBJ1-2; no clear D. V shed 3 bases and J shed 3 bases, with 5 bases lying between them. Germline CDR1 is SEHNR and CDR2 is FQNEAQ (reference sequence). CDR3 length: 12 amino acids. DNA for the CDR3: TGTGCCAGCAGCTTCAGTGACTATGGCTACACCTTC. Translated: CASSFSDYGYTF.